This passage covers 21 T cell receptor beta chains from one sample sequenced in a study of T cell responses to AZD1222 COVID-19 vaccine. Here immunoSEQ multiplex PCR was the method, and the copy in TCRdb shows in-frame clones only, minus some. The sample carries more than 90,000 clones, 85% to 90% recorded once. The specimen comprised peripheral blood, sampled 28 days after the second AZD1222 dose. The source of these receptors is an adult who received the AZD1222 COVID-19 vaccine.

V and J are TRBV12-3 or TRBV12-4 and TRBJ1-5; D gene unclear. The CDR3 is made up of 13 amino acids. The V gene lost 6 bases and the J gene lost 3 bases, with 9 bases spanning the gap. The CDR3 sequence is CASRPTINQPQHF. CDR3 nucleotides: TGTGCCAGCAGACCGACGATCAATCAGCCCCAGCATTTT.

The V and J genes are TRBV7-2 and TRBJ2-1; 8 bases map to TRBD2. Per germline, CDR1 SGHTA and CDR2 FQGNSA. CDR3 length equals 19 residues. The V segment lost 2 bases and the J segment 1 base; nucleotides outside the gene matches: 13. CDR3 sequence (DNA): TGTGCCAGCAGCTTAACCCCTTCTGGTAGCGGGGTATCCTACAATGAGCAGTTCTTC. The encoded protein is CASSLTPSGSGVSYNEQFF.

V and J are TRBV28 and TRBJ1-5; perhaps TRBD1 as D (6 bases). From germline, CDR1 is MDHEN and CDR2 SYDVKM. V lost 7 bases and J 0 bases, leaving 16 bases between the germline ends. CDR3 length equals 16 residues. The CDR3 DNA is TGTGCCAGCATCCGGGGGGGCTTATATAGCAATCAGCCCCAGCATTTT. Encoded protein: CASIRGGLYSNQPQHF.

V usage is TRBV10-3 and J usage is TRBJ2-2; the match to TRBD2 covers 8 bases. There are 16 residues in the CDR3. The germline gives CDR1 ENHRY, CDR2 SYGVKD. The V segment lost 6 bases and the J segment 4 bases; nucleotides outside the gene matches: 10. The chain's CDR3 is CAIRPRTSPSTGELFF. The CDR3 DNA sequence: TGTGCCATCAGGCCCAGGACTAGCCCCAGCACCGGGGAGCTGTTTTTT.

V and J are TRBV5-4 and TRBJ2-7, with D tentatively TRBD1 or TRBD2 (6 bases each). Germline V gene data show CDR1 as SGHNT and CDR2 as YYREEE (reference sequence). This CDR3 has 15 residues. Trimming removed 4 bases from V and 4 bases from J, with 18 bases in between. The CDR3 sequence: CASSLGGGVFYEQYF. The CDR3 DNA sequence: TGTGCCAGCAGCCTCGGAGGGGGTGTTTTTTACGAGCAGTACTTC.

The chain has TRBV24-1 and TRBJ2-1, with 7 bases that match TRBD1. Germline V gene lookup returns CDR1 KGHDR and CDR2 SFDVKD. The CDR3 consists of 14 residues. V trimming: 5 bases; J trimming: 9 bases; junction bases outside the gene matches: 9. CDR3 sequence reads: CATSGDREFSEQFF. In DNA form, the CDR3 reads TGTGCCACCAGTGGAGACAGGGAATTCAGTGAGCAGTTCTTC.

V is TRBV18 and J is TRBJ2-7; possibly TRBD1 or TRBD2 for D (5 bases each). V shed 3 bases and J shed 5 bases, with 23 bases lying between them. The CDR3 contains 17 residues. From germline, CDR1 is KGHSH and CDR2 LQKENI. CDR3 nucleotides: TGTGCCAGCTCACCCCGGGGCTTCCAGGGCCCCAGGCACGAGCAGTACTTC. Residues: CASSPRGFQGPRHEQYF.

This chain joins TRBV7-8 and TRBJ1-3; 7 positions match TRBD1. Trimming took 5 bases from V and 3 from J; bases not matched to a gene: 7. The CDR3 runs 15 residues. The V gene's germline CDR1 is SGHVS and CDR2 FQNEAQ. The CDR3 sequence: CASSPTGRGGNTIYF. The CDR3 coding sequence is TGTGCCAGCAGCCCGACAGGGAGAGGTGGAAACACCATATATTTT.

V and J are TRBV4-3 and TRBJ1-2; D gene unclear. V lost 0 bases, J lost 4 bases, and 6 bases lay in between. CDR1 LGHNA and CDR2 YSLEER come from the germline V gene. The CDR3 is 13 residues long. The CDR3 coding sequence is TGCGCCAGCAGCCAAGATCCCATCTATGGCTACACCTTC. This gives the protein CASSQDPIYGYTF.

The V and J genes are TRBV12-3 or TRBV12-4 and TRBJ1-2; D is undetermined. CDR3 size: 13 residues. Trimming left V 6 bases short and J 8 bases short, with 16 bases between. The CDR3 DNA sequence: TGTGCCAGCAGCCCTGGAAGTATTGAGGGCTACACCTTC. Protein product: CASSPGSIEGYTF.

This sequence joins TRBV12-5 and TRBJ1-1, with D uncertain. This CDR3 has 12 amino acids. The ends were cut back, 10 bases at V and 1 base at J, with 10 bases in the middle. CDR1 is LGHNT, CDR2 FRNRAP, per germline. In nucleotides, the CDR3 is TGTGCTACCCGGGGAGGGAACACTGAAGCTTTCTTT. This gives the protein CATRGGNTEAFF.

The chain links TRBV25-1 to TRBJ1-1; 8 positions agree with TRBD1. Germline trimming cut 5 bases from V and 5 bases from J; bases unmatched to any gene: 4. Germline loops: CDR1 MGHDK, CDR2 SYGVNS. The length of the CDR3 is 13 residues. The CDR3 region has the DNA TGTGCCAGCAGTCAGGGGGCGCTGACTGAAGCTTTCTTT. It yields the protein CASSQGALTEAFF. The variable domain in full, completed from reference TRBV25-1 and TRBJ1-1, reads EADIYQTPRYLVIGTGKKITLECSQTMGHDKMYWYQQDPGMELHLIHYSYGVNSTEKGDLSSESTVSRIRTEHFPLTLESARPSHTSQYLCASSQGALTEAFFGQGTRLTVV.

The chain couples TRBV11-2 to TRBJ1-1; no firm D call. Trimming pared 0 bases from V and 4 bases from J, leaving 6 bases between. The germline V gene encodes CDR1 SGHAT and CDR2 FQNNGV. The CDR3 totals 13 residues. The CDR3 protein is CASSLEPGTEAFF. DNA for the CDR3: TGTGCCAGCAGCTTAGAACCGGGCACTGAAGCTTTCTTT.

The rearrangement joins TRBV19 to TRBJ1-5; D perhaps matches TRBD1 (5 bases). This CDR3 comprises 16 residues. The germline V gene has CDR1 LNHDA and CDR2 SQIVND (reference sequence). V was pared by 3 bases and J by 6 bases, with 18 bases between. The CDR3 DNA reads as TGTGCCAGTAGTATTCCGAGCGGGGGGACCGGTCAGCCCCAGCATTTT. Translation: CASSIPSGGTGQPQHF.

This clone is termed medium-sized. The V call is TRBV28, the J call TRBJ2-7; 8 bases align to TRBD1. This CDR3 is built from 15 residues. The trim removed 2 bases at V and 5 bases at J, leaving 8 bases unmatched. Germline CDR1 reads MDHEN; CDR2 reads SYDVKM. The CDR3 nucleotides read TGTGCCAGCAGTTTAGACAGGGGCGCCGCGGACGAGCAGTACTTC. This translates into CASSLDRGAADEQYF. The entire variable domain, with the rest obtained from reference TRBV28 and TRBJ2-7, is as follows: DVKVTQSSRYLVKRTGEKVFLECVQDMDHENMFWYRQDPGLGLRLIYFSYDVKMKEKGDIPEGYSVSREKKERFSLILESASTNQTSMYLCASSLDRGAADEQYFGPGTRLTVT.

The chain employs TRBV10-3 and TRBJ2-6; the match to TRBD1 covers 10 bases. The germline V gene has CDR1 ENHRY and CDR2 SYGVKD. The ends lost 6 bases at V and 0 bases at J; junction bases unmatched: 5. The CDR3 loop spans 17 amino acids. As DNA, the CDR3 is TGTGCCATCAGCGCAGGACAGGGGGACTCTGGGGCCAACGTCCTGACTTTC. It is translated as CAISAGQGDSGANVLTF.

This rearrangement joins TRBV5-6 to TRBJ1-2; D gene unclear. The CDR3 extends over 14 amino acids. Germline values: CDR1 SGHDT, CDR2 YYEEEE. The V end was cut by 0 bases, the J end by 8 bases, with 14 bases between. In DNA, the CDR3 is TGTGCCAGCAGCTTGGATCCACCTTCGCGGGGCTACACCTTC. Its protein product is CASSLDPPSRGYTF. Supplemented by reference TRBV5-6 and TRBJ1-2, the full variable domain reads DAGVTQSPTHLIKTRGQQVTLRCSPKSGHDTVSWYQQALGQGPQFIFQYYEEEERQRGNFPDRFSGHQFPNYSSELNVNALLLGDSALYLCASSLDPPSRGYTFGSGTRLTVV.

This CDR3 reads CASSGRGFSGTEAFF. The CDR3 nucleotides are TGTGCCAGCAGCGGGAGGGGGTTTTCGGGCACTGAAGCTTTCTTT. V and J are TRBV5-4 and TRBJ1-1, with D maybe TRBD1 (6 bases). The CDR3 sequence is 15 residues long. V lost 4 bases to trimming and J lost 4 bases, with 17 bases between them. The germline gives CDR1 SGHNT, CDR2 YYREEE (reference sequence).

This sequence joins TRBV5-1 and TRBJ2-7; possibly TRBD1 or TRBD2 for D (5 bases each). Germline V lookup: CDR1 SGHRS, CDR2 YFSETQ. The germline V and J ends were trimmed by 2 bases and 1 base, with 13 bases remaining between them. This CDR3 spans 15 amino acids. CDR3 coding DNA: TGCGCCAGCAGCTTCGGGGCGGGCGCTTCCTACGAGCAGTACTTC. Translation gives CASSFGAGASYEQYF.

The chain has TRBV18 and TRBJ1-5; 7 bases agree with TRBD1. With V trimmed by 6 bases and J by 5 bases, 10 bases remained unmatched. This CDR3 is built from 15 residues. Per the germline V gene, CDR1 is KGHSH and CDR2 is LQKENI. In DNA form, the CDR3 reads TGTGCCAGCTCGAAAAACAGGGGTTCTGATCAGCCCCAGCATTTT. Its protein product is CASSKNRGSDQPQHF.

CDR3 region: CASSQEAMNTEAFF. Here the CDR3 DNA reads TGTGCCAGCAGCCAAGAGGCCATGAACACTGAAGCTTTCTTT. V and J are TRBV3-1 (or the pseudogene TRBV3-2) and TRBJ1-1; no firm D call. Trimming left V 0 bases short and J 0 bases short, with 5 bases between. Germline loops: CDR1 LGHDT, CDR2 YNNKEL (reference sequence). The CDR3 has 14 amino acids.